The clone carrying this T cell receptor (beta chain) was observed a single time. The target antigen is unknown. A multiplex PCR was run with 60 Vbeta primers and 13 Jbeta primers. TCRdb's table, derived via immunoSEQ multiplex PCR, lists solely in-frame clones and lacks some. The sample lists 210,000 or so clones, around 80% occurring once. The record originates from a study of cytomegalovirus exposure and HLA in healthy donors. Though nominally healthy at sampling, donors likely had unrecorded immune exposures. General study findings and limits: What TCR beta sequences reportedly achieved was accurate prediction of HLA-A and HLA-B alleles in most subjects. Most of the TCR beta V segments (in an earlier analysis) were productive either about 87% or about 30% of the time.

This clonotype originated in a man aged 18 to 29 in good health and CMV-seronegative. Sequenced: PBMCs.

DNA of the CDR3: TGTGCCAGCAGCCAAGGGACTGCAGAACGACGGGGCTACACCTTC. The encoded protein is CASSQGTAERRGYTF. The V call is TRBV7-8, the J call TRBJ1-2; D possibly corresponds to TRBD1 (5 bases). The CDR3 consists of 15 residues. The V gene lost 5 bases and the J gene lost 8 bases, with 21 bases spanning the gap. Germline V lookup: CDR1 SGHVS, CDR2 FQNEAQ.